This TCR beta chain was captured in a study of CD8 T cells in Susac syndrome. The CDR3 runs to 14 residues. Per germline, CDR1 SGHDT and CDR2 YYEEEE. V lost 1 base and J 5 bases, leaving 13 bases between the germline ends. Random hexamers were used to reverse transcribe roughly 0.45 to 1 ug of RNA. Across 54 Vbeta and 13 Jbeta, TCR beta CDR3 was amplified with immunoSEQ multiplex PCR. MiXCR, run by TCRdb on the immunoSEQ multiplex PCR reads, gives a single entry per CDR3 protein. The data show approximately 70,000 distinct CDR3 sequences, approximately 96% seen once. Sequencing used CD8+ T cells from PBMCs. The chain carries TRBV5-6 and TRBJ2-7; the D gene could be TRBD1 or TRBD2 (5 bases each). This clonotype was obtained from a human donor with multiple sclerosis. The CDR3 region is CASSLPQGAHEQYF. The CDR3 nucleotides read TGTGCCAGCAGCTTGCCGCAGGGAGCCCACGAGCAGTACTTC.